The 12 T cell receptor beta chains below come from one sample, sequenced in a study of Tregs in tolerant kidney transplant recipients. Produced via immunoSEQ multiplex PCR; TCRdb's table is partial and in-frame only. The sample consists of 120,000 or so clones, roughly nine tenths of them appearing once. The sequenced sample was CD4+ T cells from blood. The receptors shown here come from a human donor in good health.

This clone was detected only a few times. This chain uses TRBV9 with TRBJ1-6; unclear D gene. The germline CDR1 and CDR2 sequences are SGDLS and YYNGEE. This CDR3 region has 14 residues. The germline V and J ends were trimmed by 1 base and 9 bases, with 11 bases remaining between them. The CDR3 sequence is CASSVKGTGSPLHF. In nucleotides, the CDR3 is TGTGCCAGCAGCGTAAAGGGTACCGGTTCACCCCTCCACTTT.

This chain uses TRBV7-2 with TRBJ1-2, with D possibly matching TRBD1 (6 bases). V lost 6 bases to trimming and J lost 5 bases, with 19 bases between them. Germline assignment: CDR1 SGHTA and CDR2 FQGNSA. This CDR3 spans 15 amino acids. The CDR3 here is CASSLRLGGAYGYTF. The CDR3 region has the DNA TGTGCCAGCAGTCTCAGGTTGGGGGGCGCTTATGGCTACACCTTC.

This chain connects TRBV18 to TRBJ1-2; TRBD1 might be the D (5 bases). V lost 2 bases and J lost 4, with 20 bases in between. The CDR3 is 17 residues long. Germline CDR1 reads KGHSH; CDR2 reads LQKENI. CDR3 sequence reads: CASSPIPPGIGVYGYTF. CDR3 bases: TGTGCCAGCTCACCAATCCCACCCGGGATAGGGGTCTATGGCTACACCTTC.

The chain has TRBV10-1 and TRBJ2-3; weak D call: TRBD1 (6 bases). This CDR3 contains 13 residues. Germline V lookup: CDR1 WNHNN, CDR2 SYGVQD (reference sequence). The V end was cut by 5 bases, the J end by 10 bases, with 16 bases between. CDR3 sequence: CASSRWDTPAQYF. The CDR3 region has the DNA TGCGCCAGCAGTAGGTGGGACACCCCGGCGCAGTATTTT.

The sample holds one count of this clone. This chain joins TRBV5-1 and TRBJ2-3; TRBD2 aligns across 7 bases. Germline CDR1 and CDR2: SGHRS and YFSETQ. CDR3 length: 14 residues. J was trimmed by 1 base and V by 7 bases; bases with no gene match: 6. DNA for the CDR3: TGCGCCAGCGGGAGACTAGCCCGCACAGATACGCAGTATTTT. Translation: CASGRLARTDTQYF.

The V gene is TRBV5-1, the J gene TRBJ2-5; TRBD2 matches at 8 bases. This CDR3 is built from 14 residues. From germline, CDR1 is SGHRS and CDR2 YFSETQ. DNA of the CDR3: TGCGCGAGCTGGACTCAAGCGGGGGAAGAGACCCAGTACTTC. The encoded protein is CASWTQAGEETQYF.

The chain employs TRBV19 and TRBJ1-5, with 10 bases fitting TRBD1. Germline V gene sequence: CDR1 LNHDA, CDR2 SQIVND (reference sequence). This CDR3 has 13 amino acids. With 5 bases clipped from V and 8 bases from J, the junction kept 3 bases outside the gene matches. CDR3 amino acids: CASSRDRGEPQHF. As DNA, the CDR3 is TGTGCCAGTAGTCGGGACAGGGGAGAGCCCCAGCATTTT. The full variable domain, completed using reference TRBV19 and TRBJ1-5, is DGGITQSPKYLFRKEGQNVTLSCEQNLNHDAMYWYRQDPGQGLRLIYYSQIVNDFQKGDIAEGYSVSREKKESFPLTVTSAQKNPTAFYLCASSRDRGEPQHFGDGTRLSIL.

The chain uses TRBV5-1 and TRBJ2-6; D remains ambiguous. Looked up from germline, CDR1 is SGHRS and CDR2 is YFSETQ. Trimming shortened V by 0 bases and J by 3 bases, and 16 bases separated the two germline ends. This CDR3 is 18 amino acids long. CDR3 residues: CASSLAVGLRDGANVLTF. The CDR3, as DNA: TGCGCCAGCAGCTTGGCCGTGGGTCTAAGAGATGGGGCCAACGTCCTGACTTTC.

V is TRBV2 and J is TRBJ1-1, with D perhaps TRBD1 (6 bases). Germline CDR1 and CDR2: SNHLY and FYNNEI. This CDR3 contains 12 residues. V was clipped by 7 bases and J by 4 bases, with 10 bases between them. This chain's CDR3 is CASKGVSTEAFF. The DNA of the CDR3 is TGTGCCAGCAAGGGGGTAAGCACTGAAGCTTTCTTT.

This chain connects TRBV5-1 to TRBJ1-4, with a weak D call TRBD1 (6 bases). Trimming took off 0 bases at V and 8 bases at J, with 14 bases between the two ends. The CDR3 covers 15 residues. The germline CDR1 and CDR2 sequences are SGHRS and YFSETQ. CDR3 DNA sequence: TGCGCCAGCAGCTTGGATTGGGGGGCGAGGGAAAAACTGTTTTTT. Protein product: CASSLDWGAREKLFF.

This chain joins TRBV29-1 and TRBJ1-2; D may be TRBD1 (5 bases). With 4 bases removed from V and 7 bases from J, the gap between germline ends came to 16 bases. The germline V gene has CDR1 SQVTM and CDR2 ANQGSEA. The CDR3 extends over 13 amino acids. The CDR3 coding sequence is TGCAGCGTTGGAGACAGAGTCCCAGGTGGCTACACCTTC. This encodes CSVGDRVPGGYTF.

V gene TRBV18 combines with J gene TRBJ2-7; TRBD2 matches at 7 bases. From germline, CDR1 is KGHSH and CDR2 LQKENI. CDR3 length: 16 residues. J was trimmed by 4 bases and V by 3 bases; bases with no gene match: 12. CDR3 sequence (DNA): TGTGCCAGCTCACCCCAACAAGACAGCGGGACGTACGAGCAGTACTTC. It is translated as CASSPQQDSGTYEQYF.